The clone carrying this T cell receptor (beta chain) has only one observation. The CDR3 is 15 amino acids. The V gene's germline CDR1 is SGHAT and CDR2 FQNNGV. The junction had 3 bases not matched to a gene; V was cut back by 5 bases and J by 0 bases. The data derive from a study of control samples from healthy donors and cancer patients. Clones were read by immunoSEQ multiplex PCR, and TCRdb kept only the in-frame ones, dropping some. Among 150,000 to 170,000 clones, about 94% were seen once, and the ten largest hold around 5.4%. The clonotype comes from a man in his forties in good health. The rearrangement joins TRBV11-2 to TRBJ1-3; 8 bases fit TRBD1. Sample: blood. CDR3 nucleotides: TGTGCCAGCAGCCGGACAGGGAGCTCTGGAAACACCATATATTTT. Its protein is CASSRTGSSGNTIYF. Filled out from reference TRBV11-2 and TRBJ1-3, the complete variable domain reads EAGVAQSPRYKIIEKRQSVAFWCNPISGHATLYWYQQILGQGPKLLIQFQNNGVVDDSQLPKDRFSAERLKGVDSTLKIQPAKLEDSAVYLCASSRTGSSGNTIYFGEGSWLTVV.